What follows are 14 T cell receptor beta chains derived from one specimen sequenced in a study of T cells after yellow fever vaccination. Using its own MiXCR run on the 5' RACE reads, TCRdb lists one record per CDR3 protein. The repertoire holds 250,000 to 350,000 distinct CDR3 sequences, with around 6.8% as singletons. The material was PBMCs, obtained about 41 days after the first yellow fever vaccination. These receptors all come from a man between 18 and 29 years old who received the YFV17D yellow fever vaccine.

The CDR3 coding sequence is TGTGCCAGTAGTGTACAGGGGTACTATGGCTACACCTTC. The encoded protein is CASSVQGYYGYTF. The V call is TRBV19, the J call TRBJ1-2; 7 positions agree with TRBD1. V shed 5 bases, J shed 3 bases, and the junction held 3 bases outside the gene matches. This CDR3 contains 13 residues. CDR1 is LNHDA and CDR2 is SQIVND in the germline V gene (reference sequence).

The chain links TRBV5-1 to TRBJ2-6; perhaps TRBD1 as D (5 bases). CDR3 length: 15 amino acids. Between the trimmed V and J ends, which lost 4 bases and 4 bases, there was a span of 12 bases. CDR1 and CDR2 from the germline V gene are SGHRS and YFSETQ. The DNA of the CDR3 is TGCGCCAGCAGCGTTCCAGGGTCGGGGGCCAACGTCCTGACTTTC. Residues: CASSVPGSGANVLTF. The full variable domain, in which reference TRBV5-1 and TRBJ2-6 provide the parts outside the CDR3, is KAGVTQTPRYLIKTRGQQVTLSCSPISGHRSVSWYQQTPGQGLQFLFEYFSETQRNKGNFPGRFSGRQFSNSRSEMNVSTLELGDSALYLCASSVPGSGANVLTFGAGSRLTVL.

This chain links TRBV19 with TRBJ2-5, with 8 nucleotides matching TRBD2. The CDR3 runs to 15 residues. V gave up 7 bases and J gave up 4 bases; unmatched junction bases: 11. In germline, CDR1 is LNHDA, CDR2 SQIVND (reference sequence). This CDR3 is CASKDRGGPRETQYF. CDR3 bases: TGTGCCAGTAAGGACCGGGGGGGCCCCCGAGAGACCCAGTACTTC.

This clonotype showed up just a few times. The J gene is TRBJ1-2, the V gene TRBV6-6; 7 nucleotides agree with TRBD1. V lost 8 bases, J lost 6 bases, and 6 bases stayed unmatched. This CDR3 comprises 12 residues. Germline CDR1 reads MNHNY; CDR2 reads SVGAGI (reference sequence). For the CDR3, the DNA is TGTGCCAGCTTAGACAGGGTGAATGGCTACACCTTC. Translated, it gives CASLDRVNGYTF.

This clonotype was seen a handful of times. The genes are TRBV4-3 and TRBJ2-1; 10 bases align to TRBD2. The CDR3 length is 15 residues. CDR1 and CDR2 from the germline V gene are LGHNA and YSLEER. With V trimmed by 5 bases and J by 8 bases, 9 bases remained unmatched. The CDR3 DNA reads TGCGCCAGCAGCTACGGACTAGCGGAATGGGATGAGCAGTTCTTC. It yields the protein CASSYGLAEWDEQFF.

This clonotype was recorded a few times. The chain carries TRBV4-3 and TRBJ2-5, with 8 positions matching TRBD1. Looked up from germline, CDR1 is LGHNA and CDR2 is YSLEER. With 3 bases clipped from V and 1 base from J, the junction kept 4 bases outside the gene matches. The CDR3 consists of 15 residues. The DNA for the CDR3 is TGCGCCAGCAGCCACAGGGGGCACGTCCAAGAGACCCAGTACTTC. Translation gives CASSHRGHVQETQYF.

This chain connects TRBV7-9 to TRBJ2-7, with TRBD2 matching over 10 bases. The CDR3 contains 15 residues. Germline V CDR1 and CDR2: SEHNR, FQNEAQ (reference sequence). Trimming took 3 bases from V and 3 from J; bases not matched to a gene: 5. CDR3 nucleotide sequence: TGTGCCAGCAGCTTCGCTAGCGGGGGTTTCTACGAGCAGTACGTC. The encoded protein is CASSFASGGFYEQYV.

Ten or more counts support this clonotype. CDR3 in amino acids: CASSRTGISPKLFF. In DNA form, the CDR3 reads TGTGCCAGCAGCCGGACAGGGATTTCCCCAAAACTGTTTTTT. The V and J genes are TRBV7-2 and TRBJ1-4; 8 bases are shared with TRBD1. This CDR3 spans 14 amino acids. The germline V gene encodes CDR1 SGHTA and CDR2 FQGNSA. J was trimmed by 10 bases and V by 5 bases; bases with no gene match: 9.

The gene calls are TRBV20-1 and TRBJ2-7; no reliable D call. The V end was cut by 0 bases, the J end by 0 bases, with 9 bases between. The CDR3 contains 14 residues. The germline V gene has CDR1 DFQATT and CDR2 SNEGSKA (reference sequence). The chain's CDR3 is CSARDRVDSYEQYF. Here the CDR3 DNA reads TGCAGTGCTAGAGACAGAGTTGACTCCTACGAGCAGTACTTC.

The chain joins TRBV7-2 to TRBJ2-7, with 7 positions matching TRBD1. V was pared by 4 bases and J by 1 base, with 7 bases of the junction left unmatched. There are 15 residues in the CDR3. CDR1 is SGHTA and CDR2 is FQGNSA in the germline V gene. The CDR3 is CASSSQGFTSYEQYF. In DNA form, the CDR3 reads TGTGCCAGCAGCTCACAGGGGTTTACTTCCTACGAGCAGTACTTC.

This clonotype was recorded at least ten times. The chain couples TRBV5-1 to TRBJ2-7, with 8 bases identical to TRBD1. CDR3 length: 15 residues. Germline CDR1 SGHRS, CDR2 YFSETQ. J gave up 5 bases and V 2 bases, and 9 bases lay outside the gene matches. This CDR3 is CASSFYPGQGDEQYV. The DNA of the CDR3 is TGCGCCAGCAGCTTCTACCCTGGACAGGGCGACGAGCAGTACGTC.

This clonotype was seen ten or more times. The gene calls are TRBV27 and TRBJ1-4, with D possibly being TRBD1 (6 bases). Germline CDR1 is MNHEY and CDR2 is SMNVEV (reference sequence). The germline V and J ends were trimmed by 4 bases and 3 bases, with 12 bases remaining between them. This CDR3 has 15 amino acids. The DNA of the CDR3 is TGTGCCAGCAGTTGGGGGGGCGGCTCTAATGAAAAACTGTTTTTT. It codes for CASSWGGGSNEKLFF.

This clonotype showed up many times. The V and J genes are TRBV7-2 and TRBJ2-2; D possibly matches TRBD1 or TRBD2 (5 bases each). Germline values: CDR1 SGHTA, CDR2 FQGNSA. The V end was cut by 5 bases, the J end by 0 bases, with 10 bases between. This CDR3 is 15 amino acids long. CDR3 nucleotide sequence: TGTGCCAGCAGCAGGGACCCCACGAACACCGGGGAGCTGTTTTTT. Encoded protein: CASSRDPTNTGELFF. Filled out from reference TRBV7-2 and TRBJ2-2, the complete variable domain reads GAGVSQSPSNKVTEKGKDVELRCDPISGHTALYWYRQSLGQGLEFLIYFQGNSAPDKSGLPSDRFSAERTGGSVSTLTIQRTQQEDSAVYLCASSRDPTNTGELFFGEGSRLTVL.

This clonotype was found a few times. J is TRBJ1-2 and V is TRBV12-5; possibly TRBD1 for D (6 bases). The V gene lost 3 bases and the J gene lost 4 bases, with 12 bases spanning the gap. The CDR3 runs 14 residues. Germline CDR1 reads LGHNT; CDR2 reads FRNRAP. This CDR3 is CASGFLDSPYGYTF. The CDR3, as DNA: TGTGCTAGTGGTTTTTTGGACAGTCCCTATGGCTACACCTTC.